Listed here are 24 T cell receptor beta chains from one sample, sequenced in a study of human T cells and chemical hapten exposure. This sample's time point: patch test 1, 2 weeks after DPC sensitization. Treatment denoted: therapeutic diphenylcyclopropenone sensitization with weekly scalp DPC. TCRdb ran MiXCR on the RACE reads and lists one entry per CDR3 protein. The data contain about 360,000 distinct CDR3 sequences, 4.8% of them seen just once; the ten biggest clones take up about 2.1%. The source material was whole blood, sampled in connection with sensitization to the hapten diphenylcyclopropenone (DPC). Receptor source: a woman between 50 and 59 years old with alopecia areata. Some clones in this sample may be carry-over from other donors' samples.

This clonotype was seen a few times. The V and J genes are TRBV20-1 and TRBJ1-6; TRBD1 is a possible D gene (5 bases). The V end lost 3 bases, the J end lost 9 bases, and 21 bases lay between the germline ends. The V gene's germline CDR1 is DFQATT and CDR2 SNEGSKA (reference sequence). The length of the CDR3 is 16 residues. The CDR3 sequence: CSASGGNRAWGSPLHF. The CDR3 nucleotides are TGCAGTGCTAGTGGGGGGAATAGGGCCTGGGGTTCACCCCTCCACTTT.

Only a few counts were recorded for this clonotype. V gene TRBV4-3 combines with J gene TRBJ2-2; D ambiguous. The CDR3 covers 15 residues. Trimming removed 0 bases at V and 4 bases at J, with 9 bases between. Germline CDR1 LGHNA, CDR2 YSLEER. CDR3 residues: CASSQDQTSTGELFF. In nucleotides, the CDR3 is TGCGCCAGCAGCCAAGATCAAACCAGCACCGGGGAGCTGTTTTTT.

The sample holds a few counts of this clonotype. V gene TRBV2 combines with J gene TRBJ1-5, with D maybe TRBD1 (5 bases). With 2 bases removed from V and 2 bases from J, the gap between germline ends came to 10 bases. The germline V gene has CDR1 SNHLY and CDR2 FYNNEI. This CDR3 has 15 amino acids. The DNA for the CDR3 is TGTGCCAGCAGTGAACGGCAGGGAGGCAATCAGCCCCAGCATTTT. It codes for CASSERQGGNQPQHF.

Regarding this clonotype: Just one base apart from a much larger clone, this may be a read error. The V and J genes are TRBV5-6 and TRBJ1-2; a weak D match, TRBD1 (6 bases). From germline, CDR1 is SGHDT and CDR2 YYEEEE. This CDR3 spans 15 amino acids. The CDR3, as DNA: TGTGCCAGCAGCTTGGGATCATCTGGGACACGGGGCTACTCCTTC. Protein product: CASSLGSSGTRGYSF.

This clonotype has just a few counts. The J gene is TRBJ1-5, the V gene TRBV3-1, with D tentatively TRBD1 (6 bases). This CDR3 is 15 amino acids long. In germline, CDR1 is LGHDT, CDR2 YNNKEL (reference sequence). Trimming removed 1 base at V and 7 bases at J, with 14 bases between. The CDR3 sequence is CASSQGGGIRQPQHF. The DNA of the CDR3 is TGTGCCAGCAGCCAAGGAGGGGGAATAAGACAGCCCCAGCATTTT.

This clonotype was recorded many times. The chain joins TRBV6-1 to TRBJ2-3; no definite D call. Germline assignment: CDR1 MNHNS and CDR2 SASEGT. The CDR3 sequence is 13 residues long. Trimming cost V 1 base and J 8 bases, with 10 bases left between them. The CDR3, as DNA: TGTGCCAGCAGTGAAGAGACCTTCCCTACGCAGTATTTT. Translating gives CASSEETFPTQYF.

This clonotype was seen a few times. The chain is built from TRBV20-1 and TRBJ2-4, with unresolved D. Germline CDR1 reads DFQATT; CDR2 reads SNEGSKA (reference sequence). V dropped 2 bases and J dropped 2 bases, with 7 bases sitting between them. CDR3 length: 13 residues. The DNA for the CDR3 is TGCAGTGCTAGACCAGAGTCCAAAAACATTCAGTACTTC. Translation: CSARPESKNIQYF.

This clonotype was seen repeatedly, ten times or more. The genes are TRBV5-1 and TRBJ2-1, with TRBD1 matching over 7 bases. The CDR3 has 15 amino acids. Looked up from germline, CDR1 is SGHRS and CDR2 is YFSETQ. Germline trimming cut 0 bases from V and 2 bases from J; bases unmatched to any gene: 2. The CDR3 here is CASSLEQGTYNEQFF. The CDR3 DNA reads as TGCGCCAGCAGCTTGGAACAGGGGACCTACAATGAGCAGTTCTTC.

The chain couples TRBV7-9 to TRBJ2-2; 8 bases fit TRBD1. The CDR3 is 15 amino acids. Germline V gives CDR1 SEHNR, CDR2 FQNEAQ (reference sequence). With 3 bases clipped from V and 4 bases from J, the junction kept 4 bases outside the gene matches. CDR3 bases: TGTGCCAGCAGCTTCGACAGGGGTCCCACCGGGGAGCTGTTTTTT. Amino acid sequence: CASSFDRGPTGELFF.

This clonotype was seen at least ten times. V usage is TRBV7-2 and J usage is TRBJ1-5, with D perhaps TRBD1 (5 bases). Trimming pared 1 base from V and 5 bases from J, leaving 15 bases between. The CDR3 length is 16 residues. Looked up from germline, CDR1 is SGHTA and CDR2 is FQGNSA. The CDR3 loop is CASSLVRGGWDQPQHF. The CDR3 DNA follows: TGTGCCAGCAGCTTAGTGCGGGGGGGATGGGATCAGCCCCAGCATTTT.

The chain employs TRBV5-1 and TRBJ2-1; 11 bases are shared with TRBD1. With V trimmed by 2 bases and J by 10 bases, 2 bases remained unmatched. Germline assignment: CDR1 SGHRS and CDR2 YFSETQ. The CDR3 spans 13 residues. The CDR3: CASSFRDRGEQFF. The CDR3 DNA follows: TGCGCCAGCAGCTTCCGGGACAGGGGGGAGCAGTTCTTC.

The rearrangement joins TRBV29-1 to TRBJ1-4; D ambiguous. The CDR3 spans 13 residues. Between the trimmed V and J ends, which lost 6 bases and 0 bases, there was a span of 8 bases. Per the germline V gene, CDR1 is SQVTM and CDR2 is ANQGSEA. The CDR3 is CSVQVSTNEKLFF. The CDR3 DNA reads TGCAGCGTCCAGGTGTCAACTAATGAAAAACTGTTTTTT. The entire variable domain, with the rest obtained from reference TRBV29-1 and TRBJ1-4, is as follows: SAVISQKPSRDICQRGTSLTIQCQVDSQVTMMFWYRQQPGQSLTLIATANQGSEATYESGFVIDKFPISRPNLTFSTLTVSNMSPEDSSIYLCSVQVSTNEKLFFGSGTQLSVL.

This clonotype was observed at least ten times. The gene calls are TRBV7-8 and TRBJ2-3, with 8 bases aligning to TRBD2. The junction had 15 bases not matched to a gene; V was cut back by 3 bases and J by 1 base. Per germline, CDR1 SGHVS and CDR2 FQNEAQ. This CDR3 has 19 residues. CDR3 loop: CASSFPLAEMGFGTDTQYF. Here the CDR3 DNA reads TGTGCCAGCAGCTTCCCACTAGCGGAGATGGGGTTTGGCACAGATACGCAGTATTTT.

This clonotype was counted only a few times. The V gene is TRBV29-1, the J gene TRBJ2-3; a weak D match, TRBD2 (6 bases). Germline-derived CDR1 and CDR2 are SQVTM and ANQGSEA. The length of the CDR3 is 15 residues. Trimming removed 1 base from V and 4 bases from J, with 15 bases in between. The CDR3 protein is CSVEARRDGSDTQYF. The CDR3 coding sequence is TGCAGCGTTGAAGCCAGGAGGGATGGTTCAGATACGCAGTATTTT.

This clonotype was seen more than once but under ten times. V is TRBV20-1 and J is TRBJ1-3, with D possibly being TRBD1 (5 bases). Germline CDR1 reads DFQATT; CDR2 reads SNEGSKA (reference sequence). Trimming shortened V by 3 bases and J by 3 bases, and 18 bases separated the two germline ends. The CDR3 spans 16 residues. DNA for the CDR3: TGCAGTGCTAGGGAGGGTGATTGGGGACTTGGAAACACCATATATTTT. Translated, it gives CSAREGDWGLGNTIYF.

The gene calls are TRBV19 and TRBJ2-7, with 8 bases matching TRBD1. Germline CDR1 LNHDA, CDR2 SQIVND (reference sequence). The CDR3 sequence is 15 residues long. V shed 5 bases and J 7 bases; nucleotides not matched to a gene: 13. The CDR3 bases are TGTGCCAGTAGTCCTCAGGGGGCAAAAATGGGAGAGCAGTACTTC. Translation gives CASSPQGAKMGEQYF.

V is TRBV6-1 and J is TRBJ1-4, with D unclear. The CDR3 consists of 14 residues. Germline V gene lookup returns CDR1 MNHNS and CDR2 SASEGT. V lost 3 bases, J lost 1 base, and 6 bases lay in between. The CDR3 region has the DNA TGTGCCAGCAGTGACGCCGGAACTAATGAAAAACTGTTTTTT. Encoded protein: CASSDAGTNEKLFF.

This clonotype was recorded many times. This sequence joins TRBV28 and TRBJ2-4; TRBD1 might be the D (5 bases). This CDR3 contains 15 residues. With 6 bases removed from V and 0 bases from J, the gap between germline ends came to 12 bases. Per the germline V gene, CDR1 is MDHEN and CDR2 is SYDVKM. CDR3 coding DNA: TGTGCCAGCAGCCGACTGACAGAAGCCAAAAACATTCAGTACTTC. This translates into CASSRLTEAKNIQYF. The entire variable domain, with the rest obtained from reference TRBV28 and TRBJ2-4, is as follows: DVKVTQSSRYLVKRTGEKVFLECVQDMDHENMFWYRQDPGLGLRLIYFSYDVKMKEKGDIPEGYSVSREKKERFSLILESASTNQTSMYLCASSRLTEAKNIQYFGAGTRLSVL.

This clonotype was seen only a few times. The chain couples TRBV10-3 to TRBJ2-3; TRBD2 is a possible D gene (7 bases). With 3 bases removed from V and 1 base from J, the gap between germline ends came to 14 bases. Per the germline V gene, CDR1 is ENHRY and CDR2 is SYGVKD. This CDR3 region has 16 residues. CDR3 sequence reads: CAISEMRGGRTDTQYF. CDR3 nucleotides: TGTGCCATCAGTGAAATGAGGGGGGGTCGCACAGATACGCAGTATTTT.

V usage is TRBV15 and J usage is TRBJ2-1; 10 nucleotides line up with TRBD2. Germline V gene data show CDR1 as LNHNV and CDR2 as YYDKDF (reference sequence). The CDR3 length is 16 residues. With V trimmed by 0 bases and J by 5 bases, 4 bases remained unmatched. In DNA, the CDR3 is TGTGCCACCAGCAGAGATCTAGCGGGAGCGAACAATGAGCAGTTCTTC. Its protein is CATSRDLAGANNEQFF.

This clonotype was counted only a few times. The rearrangement links TRBV28 to TRBJ2-1, with 7 bases lining up with TRBD2. Germline assignment: CDR1 MDHEN and CDR2 SYDVKM. The V and J ends lost 7 bases and 4 bases, in that order; junction bases with no gene match: 13. This CDR3 is 16 amino acids long. CDR3 nucleotides: TGTGCCAGCACCTCACTCGGGCGGGAGTTATACAATGAGCAGTTCTTC. Its translation: CASTSLGRELYNEQFF. Full variable domain (outside the CDR3, taken from reference TRBV28 and TRBJ2-1): DVKVTQSSRYLVKRTGEKVFLECVQDMDHENMFWYRQDPGLGLRLIYFSYDVKMKEKGDIPEGYSVSREKKERFSLILESASTNQTSMYLCASTSLGRELYNEQFFGPGTRLTVL.

This clonotype was counted at least ten times. The rearrangement uses TRBV12-3 or TRBV12-4 and TRBJ1-5, with 8 bases identical to TRBD1. The CDR3 is 13 residues long. Trimming cost V 7 bases and J 6 bases; bases outside gene matches: 5. CDR3 in DNA: TGTGCCAGCACCAGGGACAGGACTCAGCCCCAGCATTTT. This translates into CASTRDRTQPQHF.

This clonotype has ten or more counts. The chain is built from TRBV9 and TRBJ2-2; D is undetermined. The CDR3 has 14 residues. CDR1 SGDLS and CDR2 YYNGEE come from the germline V gene. The ends were cut back, 0 bases at V and 4 bases at J, with 7 bases in the middle. This chain's CDR3 is CASSVDPGTGELFF. The CDR3 DNA reads TGTGCCAGCAGCGTAGACCCCGGCACCGGGGAGCTGTTTTTT.

This clonotype was seen ten or more times. CDR3 sequence: CASSLGWGARETQYF. In DNA form, the CDR3 reads TGCGCCAGCAGCTTGGGTTGGGGGGCGCGAGAGACCCAGTACTTC. The chain uses TRBV5-1 and TRBJ2-5; D possibly matches TRBD1 or TRBD2 (6 bases each). This CDR3 is built from 15 residues. The V and J ends lost 0 bases and 4 bases respectively, with 13 bases between them. Germline V gene lookup returns CDR1 SGHRS and CDR2 YFSETQ.